This TCR beta chain was captured by sequencing in a study of vaccination and CD4 T cells after COVID-19. On the study more broadly: Each person enrolled got two BNT162b2 or mRNA-1273 vaccine doses. Stimuli were overlapping spike peptide pools of SARS-CoV-2 and three common cold coronaviruses (HCoV-NL63, HCoV-OC43, HCoV-229E).

The CDR3 is 13 amino acids. V gave up 5 bases and J gave up 2 bases, with 10 bases separating them. Germline assignment: CDR1 DFQATT and CDR2 SNEGSKA (reference sequence). With respect to this clonotype: The antigen remains undetermined.

Treatment specified: approximately 11-day PBMC culture with coronavirus spike peptide pools or control peptides (ViraFEST assay). TCRs were sequenced by ViraFEST after antigen-specific T cells had been expanded with peptide pools. Cultured CD4+ T cell DNA was sequenced using the Oncomine TCR Beta short-read assay. The template was genomic DNA from cultured CD4+ T cells. TCRdb called the PCR reads again in MiXCR, with one record for every CDR3 protein. In the table there are approximately 4,100 distinct CDR3 sequences, roughly a fifth of which are singletons. The V call is TRBV20-1, the J call TRBJ2-1; no definite D call. Sequencing was carried out using CD4+ T cells from blood, cultured in vitro. The clonotype originates from a human donor who had recovered from COVID-19. The CDR3 sequence is CSACPQTYNEQFF. The CDR3 region has the DNA TGCAGTGCTTGCCCTCAAACCTACAATGAGCAGTTCTTC.